A single sample gave rise to the 30 T cell receptor beta chains below, sequenced in a study of T cells in localized non-small cell lung cancer. Repertoires were generated with immunoSEQ multiplex PCR, while TCRdb's copy carries only in-frame clones and drops some. The sample holds tens of thousands of clones, around 73% seen once. The material was peripheral blood, obtained before any cancer treatment. The receptor set was obtained from a male donor aged 60 or older with stage II squamous cell lung carcinoma.

The CDR3 region is CASSLRGAGTEAFF. The CDR3 DNA sequence: TGTGCCAGCAGCTTAAGGGGTGCGGGCACTGAAGCTTTCTTT. V gene TRBV7-8 combines with J gene TRBJ1-1; the D gene is possibly TRBD1 (5 bases). The V gene lost 2 bases and the J gene lost 4 bases, with 11 bases spanning the gap. The CDR3 sequence is 14 residues long. CDR1 is SGHVS and CDR2 is FQNEAQ in the germline V gene.

The chain employs TRBV7-3 and TRBJ1-2, with TRBD1 as a possible D gene (6 bases). The CDR3 totals 15 residues. CDR1 is SGHTA and CDR2 is FQGTGA in the germline V gene. V gave up 0 bases and J gave up 8 bases, with 16 bases separating them. The CDR3 nucleotides read TGTGCCAGCAGCTTAACCTCAGGGGCCCTCGGGGGCTACACCTTC. Translation: CASSLTSGALGGYTF.

In DNA form, the CDR3 reads TGTGCCAGCAAGCTCGTCTTTTCGTTTGGCTACACCTTC. Amino acid sequence: CASKLVFSFGYTF. The genes are TRBV6-1 and TRBJ1-2; no firm D call. The V end was cut by 7 bases, the J end by 7 bases, with 16 bases between. The CDR3 loop spans 13 amino acids. From germline, CDR1 is MNHNS and CDR2 SASEGT.

V is TRBV10-3 and J is TRBJ2-1, with D maybe TRBD1 (6 bases). Trimming shortened V by 3 bases and J by 4 bases, and 13 bases separated the two germline ends. From germline, CDR1 is ENHRY and CDR2 SYGVKD. The CDR3 sequence is 15 residues long. CDR3 nucleotides: TGTGCCATCAGTGATAGTGGGGGCATATACAATGAGCAGTTCTTC. This gives the protein CAISDSGGIYNEQFF.

V is TRBV9 and J is TRBJ2-1, with unresolved D. CDR3 length equals 15 residues. V lost 0 bases, J lost 2 bases, and 9 bases lay in between. The germline V gene has CDR1 SGDLS and CDR2 YYNGEE. CDR3 sequence: CASSVGNRAYNEQFF. The CDR3 coding sequence is TGTGCCAGCAGCGTAGGCAACAGAGCCTACAATGAGCAGTTCTTC. Using reference TRBV9 and TRBJ2-1 for the parts outside the CDR3, the full variable domain is DSGVTQTPKHLITATGQRVTLRCSPRSGDLSVYWYQQSLDQGLQFLIQYYNGEERAKGNILERFSAQQFPDLHSELNLSSLELGDSALYFCASSVGNRAYNEQFFGPGTRLTVL.

The gene calls are TRBV27 and TRBJ2-1; 7 bases agree with TRBD1. The germline V gene encodes CDR1 MNHEY and CDR2 SMNVEV (reference sequence). V shed 4 bases, J shed 3 bases, and the junction held 9 bases outside the gene matches. The CDR3 runs to 16 residues. Here the CDR3 reads CASSSFYRQGYNEQFF. In DNA, the CDR3 is TGTGCCAGCAGTTCATTCTACAGACAGGGCTACAATGAGCAGTTCTTC.

The DNA for the CDR3 is TGTGCCAGCAGTTTCCGTCCCTTACAGGGTACTGCGAACACCGGGGAGCTGTTTTTT. Its protein is CASSFRPLQGTANTGELFF. The chain links TRBV27 to TRBJ2-2; D may be TRBD1 (6 bases). V was pared by 3 bases and J by 0 bases, with 20 bases between. CDR3 size: 19 residues. Germline loops: CDR1 MNHEY, CDR2 SMNVEV (reference sequence).

This sequence joins TRBV5-1 and TRBJ1-3; D uncertain. The V and J ends lost 2 bases and 0 bases respectively, with 12 bases between them. This CDR3 has 16 amino acids. Germline V gene lookup returns CDR1 SGHRS and CDR2 YFSETQ. As DNA, the CDR3 is TGCGCCAGCAGCTTAGGCCAGACTGTCTCTGGAAACACCATATATTTT. It codes for CASSLGQTVSGNTIYF.

This sequence joins TRBV6-6 and TRBJ2-5; D not certain. Germline lookup yields CDR1 MNHNY and CDR2 SVGAGI (reference sequence). The CDR3 consists of 11 residues. V shed 5 bases and J shed 5 bases, with 6 bases lying between them. CDR3 residues: CASSGLETQYF. In DNA form, the CDR3 reads TGTGCCAGCAGTGGGCTGGAGACCCAGTACTTC.

This chain connects TRBV10-3 to TRBJ2-7; the D gene is possibly TRBD1 (5 bases). There are 14 residues in the CDR3. CDR1 ENHRY and CDR2 SYGVKD come from the germline V gene. The V gene lost 2 bases and the J gene lost 1 base, with 9 bases spanning the gap. CDR3 residues: CAISERQGSYEQYF. The DNA for the CDR3 is TGTGCCATCAGTGAGAGGCAGGGTTCCTACGAGCAGTACTTC.

The chain employs TRBV13 and TRBJ2-1; D might be TRBD1 (5 bases). V was cut by 8 bases and J by 9 bases, with 11 bases left in between. CDR1 and CDR2 from the germline V gene are PRHDT and FYEKMQ (reference sequence). This CDR3 is 11 amino acids long. CDR3 coding DNA: TGTGCCAGCGCAAGGGGCGGTGAGCAGTTCTTC. Protein sequence: CASARGGEQFF.

This chain links TRBV5-5 with TRBJ2-7; D might be TRBD2 (6 bases). V was shortened by 0 bases and J by 4 bases, with 11 bases between the two germline ends. The CDR3 loop spans 14 amino acids. CDR1 SGHKS and CDR2 YYEKEE come from the germline V gene (reference sequence). CDR3 in DNA: TGTGCCAGCAGCTTGGGCGGGGCCGGTTACGAGCAGTACTTC. Protein product: CASSLGGAGYEQYF.

The chain couples TRBV4-2 to TRBJ1-3, with D perhaps TRBD1 (5 bases). The V and J ends lost 4 bases and 6 bases respectively, with 19 bases between them. Germline CDR1 is LGHNA and CDR2 is YNFKEQ. The CDR3 loop spans 16 amino acids. The CDR3 loop reads CASSRDLQGPENTIYF. The CDR3 nucleotides are TGTGCCAGCAGCCGAGATCTCCAGGGTCCCGAAAACACCATATATTTT.

The chain has TRBV10-3 and TRBJ2-7; TRBD1 matches 8 bases. The germline V gene has CDR1 ENHRY and CDR2 SYGVKD. V lost 4 bases to trimming and J lost 4 bases; unmatched junction nucleotides: 9. This CDR3 is built from 15 residues. CDR3: CAISGAGQGLYEQYF. CDR3 sequence (DNA): TGTGCCATCAGTGGAGCCGGACAGGGTTTGTACGAGCAGTACTTC.

V and J are TRBV27 and TRBJ1-2; TRBD1 agrees at 8 bases. Germline assignment: CDR1 MNHEY and CDR2 SMNVEV (reference sequence). CDR3 length: 15 residues. The ends lost 8 bases at V and 3 bases at J; junction bases unmatched: 11. The DNA of the CDR3 is TGTGCCAGCGGACCCCGTGCAGGGGGCGACTATGGCTACACCTTC. Protein product: CASGPRAGGDYGYTF.

The chain is built from TRBV25-1 and TRBJ2-3; possible D gene TRBD2, 5 bases. The CDR3 covers 15 residues. V was shortened by 0 bases and J by 6 bases, with 13 bases between the two germline ends. CDR1 MGHDK and CDR2 SYGVNS come from the germline V gene. The CDR3 DNA sequence: TGTGCCAGCAGTGAATACAAGCGGCCCTGGGATACGCAGTATTTT. Its protein product is CASSEYKRPWDTQYF. Full variable domain (missing parts from reference TRBV25-1 and TRBJ2-3): EADIYQTPRYLVIGTGKKITLECSQTMGHDKMYWYQQDPGMELHLIHYSYGVNSTEKGDLSSESTVSRIRTEHFPLTLESARPSHTSQYLCASSEYKRPWDTQYFGPGTRLTVL.

The chain uses TRBV7-9 and TRBJ2-3; TRBD2 matches 7 bases. Trimming cost V 4 bases and J 0 bases; bases outside gene matches: 10. The CDR3 is 17 amino acids. CDR1 SEHNR and CDR2 FQNEAQ come from the germline V gene (reference sequence). The chain's CDR3 is CASSSPGNSGSTDTQYF. The CDR3 DNA sequence: TGTGCCAGCAGCTCTCCCGGAAATAGCGGGAGCACAGATACGCAGTATTTT.

This CDR3 is CASSVGGPGKYGYTF. For the CDR3, the DNA is TGTGCCAGCAGCGTAGGGGGCCCCGGCAAATATGGCTACACCTTC. V is TRBV9 and J is TRBJ1-2, with a possible D match to TRBD1 (5 bases). V lost 0 bases, J lost 5 bases, and 14 bases lay in between. Germline-derived CDR1 and CDR2 are SGDLS and YYNGEE. The CDR3 length is 15 residues.

The chain couples TRBV7-8 to TRBJ2-1; 14 bases match TRBD2. From germline, CDR1 is SGHVS and CDR2 FQNEAQ. After removal of 2 bases from V and 7 bases from J, the junction contained 4 bases not matched to a gene. The length of the CDR3 is 16 residues. The CDR3, as DNA: TGTGCCAGCAGCTTATGGACTAGCGGGGGGACTAATGAGCAGTTCTTC. This translates into CASSLWTSGGTNEQFF.

This clone was observed a handful of times. The CDR3 loop is CASSPVQGASNQPQHF. Here the CDR3 DNA reads TGTGCCAGCAGCCCGGTACAGGGGGCAAGCAATCAGCCCCAGCATTTT. V usage is TRBV7-2 and J usage is TRBJ1-5; TRBD1 matches at 9 bases. Per the germline V gene, CDR1 is SGHTA and CDR2 is FQGNSA. Unmatched junction bases numbered 6, after V lost 5 bases and J lost 1 base. The CDR3 contains 16 residues.

The sample holds a few counts of this clone. The chain recombines TRBV2 with TRBJ1-5; the match to TRBD1 covers 8 bases. The CDR3 covers 15 residues. J gave up 7 bases and V 6 bases, and 11 bases lay outside the gene matches. Germline CDR1 and CDR2: SNHLY and FYNNEI. CDR3 DNA sequence: TGTGCCAGCAGATATGACAGGGGAACACGGCAGCCCCAGCATTTT. Residues: CASRYDRGTRQPQHF.

V is TRBV11-2 and J is TRBJ1-1; maybe TRBD1 (5 bases). Germline CDR1 and CDR2: SGHAT and FQNNGV. The CDR3 totals 13 residues. V lost 1 base and J 11 bases, leaving 14 bases between the germline ends. CDR3 protein: CASSLGTGQWAFF. CDR3 DNA: TGTGCCAGCAGCTTAGGGACGGGGCAATGGGCTTTCTTT.

The rearrangement uses TRBV10-3 and TRBJ2-4, with D possibly being TRBD1 (5 bases). V was shortened by 3 bases and J by 3 bases, with 12 bases between the two germline ends. The V gene's germline CDR1 is ENHRY and CDR2 SYGVKD. The CDR3 has 15 residues. The CDR3 here is CAISDPQGVKNIQYF. Written as DNA, the CDR3 is TGTGCCATCAGTGATCCCCAGGGTGTCAAAAACATTCAGTACTTC.

The rearrangement links TRBV7-8 to TRBJ2-3; 10 bases match TRBD2. Per the germline V gene, CDR1 is SGHVS and CDR2 is FQNEAQ. CDR3 length: 16 amino acids. J was trimmed by 2 bases and V by 4 bases; bases with no gene match: 6. The CDR3 DNA follows: TGTGCCAGCAGCTCTTCTAGCGGGAGTCACACAGATACGCAGTATTTT. This encodes CASSSSSGSHTDTQYF.

In DNA form, the CDR3 reads TGTGCCATCAGAAGGGGTACCGGGGGACTAGGTAACACCGGGGAGCTGTTTTTT. Translated, it gives CAIRRGTGGLGNTGELFF. The chain recombines TRBV10-3 with TRBJ2-2, with 8 bases fitting TRBD2. Trimming removed 6 bases from V and 2 bases from J; junction bases left unmatched: 14. Germline V lookup: CDR1 ENHRY, CDR2 SYGVKD. The length of the CDR3 is 18 residues.

This chain uses TRBV18 with TRBJ1-2; D unclear. The CDR3 is 13 residues long. CDR1 is KGHSH and CDR2 is LQKENI in the germline V gene. Trimming removed 2 bases at V and 6 bases at J, with 10 bases between. The CDR3 sequence: CASSPSFADGYTF. The CDR3 bases are TGTGCCAGCTCACCATCATTTGCGGATGGCTACACCTTC.

The rearrangement joins TRBV13 to TRBJ2-7; no clear D. CDR1 PRHDT and CDR2 FYEKMQ come from the germline V gene (reference sequence). The CDR3 loop spans 15 amino acids. Trimming pared 3 bases from V and 0 bases from J, leaving 12 bases between. The CDR3 sequence is CASSFMSRPSYEQYF. In DNA form, the CDR3 reads TGTGCCAGCAGCTTTATGTCTAGGCCCTCCTACGAGCAGTACTTC.

The chain is built from TRBV6-1 and TRBJ1-2; no clear D. The CDR3 has 14 amino acids. Deletions cut 2 bases from V and 4 bases from J, with 11 bases between. Germline loops: CDR1 MNHNS, CDR2 SASEGT. CDR3 protein: CASSETGQVYGYTF. The CDR3 region has the DNA TGTGCCAGCAGTGAAACGGGCCAGGTCTATGGCTACACCTTC.

The chain combines TRBV5-6 with TRBJ2-7; D gene uncertain. Trimming left V 3 bases short and J 5 bases short, with 6 bases between. Germline V gives CDR1 SGHDT, CDR2 YYEEEE. The CDR3 runs 11 residues. The CDR3 is CASSYYNEQYF. CDR3 nucleotide sequence: TGTGCCAGCAGCTACTATAACGAGCAGTACTTC.

The V and J genes are TRBV28 and TRBJ2-3; D may be TRBD2 (7 bases). CDR3 length: 14 residues. The V gene lost 5 bases and the J gene lost 5 bases, with 14 bases spanning the gap. Germline CDR1 is MDHEN and CDR2 is SYDVKM. The CDR3 nucleotides read TGTGCCAGCAGTAACCTAAGGGGGGGAGATACGCAGTATTTT. Protein product: CASSNLRGGDTQYF.